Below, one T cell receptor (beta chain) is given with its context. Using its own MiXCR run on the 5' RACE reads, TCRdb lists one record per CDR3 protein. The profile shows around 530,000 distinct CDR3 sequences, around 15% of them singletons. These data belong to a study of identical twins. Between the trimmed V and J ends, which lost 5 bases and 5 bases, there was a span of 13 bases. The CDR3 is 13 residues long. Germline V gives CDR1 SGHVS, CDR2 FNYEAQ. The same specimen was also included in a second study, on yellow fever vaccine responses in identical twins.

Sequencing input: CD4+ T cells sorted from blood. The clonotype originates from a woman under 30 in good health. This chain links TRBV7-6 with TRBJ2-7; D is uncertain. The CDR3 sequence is CASSPLIRDEQYF. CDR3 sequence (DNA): TGTGCCAGCAGCCCCCTCATTAGGGACGAGCAGTACTTC.